The rows below give T cell receptor beta chains drawn from one sample of a study of cytomegalovirus exposure and HLA in healthy donors. Generated by immunoSEQ multiplex PCR, the TCRdb table keeps only in-frame clones and is missing some. The sample lists a few hundred thousand clones, approximately 90% seen once, with 0.95% to 1.1% in the top ten. The material sequenced was PBMCs. These receptor sequences come from a woman aged 18 to 35 in good health and CMV-seronegative. CDR3s include the opening cysteine and the closing phenylalanine or tryptophan. The order of the fields is J gene, clone size, V gene, D gene, CDR3 DNA, CDR3 protein. A D gene is named only where the DNA matches it firmly. Size is stated for part of the rows, as once, few or many counts, or as a class when the clone is expanded.

TRBJ2-2	NA	TRBV5-5	TRBD2	TGTGCCAGTTCGGGACTAGCGGAGGGCGGGGAGCTGTTTTTT	CASSGLAEGGELFF
TRBJ2-5	NA	TRBV5-1	TRBD2	TGCGCCAGCAGCTTGGTGGGACTAGCGGGAGGGGAGACCCAGTACTTC	CASSLVGLAGGETQYF
TRBJ2-1	NA	TRBV2	TRBD2	TGTGCCAGCAGTGAGGGCGGGGGGCTTTACAATGAGCAGTTCTTC	CASSEGGGLYNEQFF
TRBJ2-7	NA	TRBV9	TRBD1	TGTGCCAGCAGCCCTGAGACAGGGGGCTACGAGCAGTACTTC	CASSPETGGYEQYF
TRBJ2-1	NA	TRBV27	NA	TGTGCCAGCAGTTTAAGCGGTTACTCCTACAATGAGCAGTTCTTC	CASSLSGYSYNEQFF
TRBJ2-7	NA	TRBV5-4	TRBD1	TGTGCCAGCAGCTCCGCGGACAGGGAATACGAGCAGTACTTC	CASSSADREYEQYF
TRBJ2-7	NA	TRBV13	NA	TGTGCCAGCAGCTCGGGACAAGGTTTGTACGAGCAGTACTTC	CASSSGQGLYEQYF
TRBJ2-1	few	TRBV19	NA	TGTGCCAGTAGTTCGGGACTGCCCTCCTACAATGAGCAGTTCTTC	CASSSGLPSYNEQFF
TRBJ2-7	NA	TRBV6-1	NA	TGTGCCAGCAGTGAACAACAGGGCAGCTACGAGCAGTACTTC	CASSEQQGSYEQYF
TRBJ2-3	NA	TRBV29-1	TRBD2	TGCAGCGTTGTCGCGACTAGCGGGAGCACAGATACGCAGTATTTT	CSVVATSGSTDTQYF
TRBJ2-7	NA	TRBV9	TRBD1	TGTGCCAGCAGCGGACAGGGCGAGCAGTACTTC	CASSGQGEQYF
TRBJ1-2	NA	TRBV19	TRBD1	TGTGCCAGTAGCCGACAGGGAGATGGCTACACCTTC	CASSRQGDGYTF
TRBJ2-7	NA	TRBV18	TRBD2	TGTGCCAGCCTCCCTGGGGTATGGGCGGGAGCCGAGTACGAGCAGTACTTC	CASLPGVWAGAEYEQYF
TRBJ2-3	NA	TRBV9	TRBD2	TGTGCCAGCAGCCTGGCCCTAGCGGGAGTTGGAGATACGCAGTATTTT	CASSLALAGVGDTQYF
TRBJ1-2	NA	TRBV4-1	TRBD1	TGCGCCAGCAGCCAAGATACAAGGGACAGGGCCTTC	CASSQDTRDRAF
TRBJ1-5	NA	TRBV4-3	NA	TGCGCCAGCAGCCAAGATCGGGGTTGGCGGCAGCCCCAGCATTTT	CASSQDRGWRQPQHF
TRBJ2-7	NA	TRBV7-2	NA	TGTGCCAGCAGCCCAGGACGGACTGGCTACGAGCAGTACTTC	CASSPGRTGYEQYF
TRBJ1-1	NA	TRBV7-9	TRBD1	TGTGCCAGCAGCTTACCGGACAGGGGGCCAGTTGAAGCTTTCTTT	CASSLPDRGPVEAFF
TRBJ2-4	NA	TRBV7-9	TRBD1	TGTGCCAGCAGCTTAGGGTACAGGGGGCTCAAAAACATTCAGTACTTC	CASSLGYRGLKNIQYF
TRBJ2-2	NA	TRBV9	NA	TGTGCCAGCAGCGTGCTCCGGGACACTAACACCGGGGAGCTGTTTTTT	CASSVLRDTNTGELFF
TRBJ2-2	once	TRBV11-2	NA	TGTGCCAGCAGCTTAGCGTCGACTGTGAACACCGGGGAGCTGTTTTTT	CASSLASTVNTGELFF
TRBJ2-1	NA	TRBV10-2	NA	TGCGCCAGCAGTGTTCAGTCCTACAATGAGCAGTTCTTC	CASSVQSYNEQFF
TRBJ2-3	NA	TRBV6-1	NA	TGTGCCAGCAGAACTAGCAGACACACAGATACGCAGTATTTT	CASRTSRHTDTQYF
TRBJ1-1	NA	TRBV9	NA	TGTGCCAGCAGCCCTACTCGGTTCACTGAAGCTTTCTTT	CASSPTRFTEAFF